These T cell receptor beta chains were read from a single sample in a study of T cells expressing NK-cell markers. For each CDR3 protein, TCRdb gives one entry from its re-call of the 5' RACE reads, without DNA. The sample table includes fewer than 40,000 distinct CDR3 sequences. Sequencing was carried out using blood T cells: a sorted CD56 or NKG2C T cell subset, CD4+ or CD8+ T cells, or bulk PBMC T cells (not recorded which). These receptors were collected from a woman aged 18-70 years in good health. The CDR3 runs from the conserved cysteine through the conserved F or W. The size of a clone is reported for some rows only, either as once, few or many, or as a class for expanded clones.

TRBJ2-7 NA TRBV27 CASSFVAGGDEQYF
TRBJ2-4 NA TRBV2 CASVGVLAKNIQYF
TRBJ2-1 NA TRBV27 CASSLTHYNEQFF
TRBJ2-1 NA TRBV28 CASSPLYNEQFF
TRBJ1-1 NA TRBV4-1 CASSQDRGNVNTEAFF
TRBJ2-3 NA TRBV13 CASSGDGQGVDTQYF
TRBJ2-2 NA TRBV15 CATSTWSETNTGELFF
TRBJ1-1 NA TRBV29-1 CSVEDVPRGGTEAFF
TRBJ2-1 NA TRBV18 CASSPLAVKSSYNEQFF
TRBJ1-1 NA TRBV4-1 CASSQGLSPLTSEAFF
TRBJ2-1 NA TRBV29-1 CSVEALEGAYNEQFF
TRBJ1-2 NA TRBV27 CAVRGDYGYTF
TRBJ2-2 NA TRBV5-1 CASTQSWAENTGELFF
TRBJ2-1 NA TRBV5-5 CASSLDVYNEQFF
TRBJ2-1 NA TRBV4-1 CASSQDYYNEQFF
TRBJ2-6 NA TRBV15 CATSRDSGANVLTF
TRBJ1-5 NA TRBV5-6 CASSLAPAGNQPQHF
TRBJ2-2 NA TRBV2 CASSERVAIVPGELFF
TRBJ1-1 NA TRBV7-2 CASSSPGGNSEAFF
TRBJ2-7 NA TRBV7-9 CAVGTESSYEQYF
TRBJ1-5 NA TRBV7-2 CASSPRDGHNQPQHF
TRBJ1-1 NA TRBV12-3/TRBV12-4 CASSLLGLPEAFF
TRBJ2-7 NA TRBV5-1 CASSPGAGEIYEQYF
TRBJ2-5 NA TRBV5-5 CASSLVALQETQYF
TRBJ2-7 NA TRBV7-9 CASSLAGVEQYF
TRBJ1-4 NA TRBV27 CASSLYLDSAGATNEKLFF
TRBJ2-2 NA TRBV28 CASSLYGANTGELFF
TRBJ2-1 NA TRBV5-1 CASSLRAPIVHEQFF
TRBJ2-5 NA TRBV10-3 CAISAGQKEETQYF
TRBJ2-1 NA TRBV7-9 CASSFPLAGEQFF
TRBJ1-5 NA TRBV12-5 CASGPGGAGPQHF
TRBJ2-1 NA TRBV12-3/TRBV12-4 CASSSGGPYNEQFF
TRBJ1-1 NA TRBV7-9 CASSTGREAFF
TRBJ2-5 NA TRBV27 CASSLGNGLQETQYF
TRBJ1-2 NA TRBV7-2 CASSSVGRVDYGYTF
TRBJ1-1 NA TRBV14 CASSQDLVGKGKMNTEAFF
TRBJ2-1 NA TRBV15 CATRRPFNTLTWFF
TRBJ1-2 NA TRBV5-1 CASSLEVPSNYGYTF
TRBJ2-2 NA TRBV27 CASNPGGPLHGELFF
TRBJ1-5 NA TRBV12-3/TRBV12-4 CASSFRGTHQPQHF
TRBJ1-6 NA TRBV9 CASSAPGQGMNSPLHF
TRBJ1-4 NA TRBV6-1 CASSDPDRGYEKLFF
TRBJ2-1 NA TRBV7-2 CASSHGQGNNEQFF
TRBJ2-7 NA TRBV15 CATSEGGSSYEQYF
TRBJ2-7 NA TRBV27 CASSFHGQGAQQYF
TRBJ2-1 NA TRBV5-5 CASSFRAGAGNEQFF
TRBJ2-3 NA TRBV29-1 CSVEDGHGGSTDTQYF
TRBJ1-1 medium-sized TRBV20-1 CSASDGGATEAFF